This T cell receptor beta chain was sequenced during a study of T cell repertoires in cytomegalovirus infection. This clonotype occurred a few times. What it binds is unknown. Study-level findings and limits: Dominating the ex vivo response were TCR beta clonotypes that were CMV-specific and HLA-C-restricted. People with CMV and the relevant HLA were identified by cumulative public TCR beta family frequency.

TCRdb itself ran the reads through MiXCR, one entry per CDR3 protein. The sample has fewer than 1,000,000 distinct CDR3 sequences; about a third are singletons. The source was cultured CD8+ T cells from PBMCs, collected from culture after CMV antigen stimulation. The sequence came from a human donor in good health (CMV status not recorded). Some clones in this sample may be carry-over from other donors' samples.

CDR3 coding DNA: TGTGCCGCGAGGACAGGGGGAACCGGGGAGCTGTTTTTT. It is translated as CAARTGGTGELFF. The chain is built from TRBV19 and TRBJ2-2; 10 bases fit TRBD1. Unmatched junction bases numbered 5, after V lost 11 bases and J lost 5 bases. The CDR3 has 13 amino acids. Germline V gene data show CDR1 as LNHDA and CDR2 as SQIVND (reference sequence). Full variable domain (remainder filled in from reference TRBV19 and TRBJ2-2): DGGITQSPKYLFRKEGQNVTLSCEQNLNHDAMYWYRQDPGQGLRLIYYSQIVNDFQKGDIAEGYSVSREKKESFPLTVTSAQKNPTAFYLCAARTGGTGELFFGEGSRLTVL.